Sequencing of this T cell receptor (beta chain) was carried out in a study of identical twins. In TCRdb, the 5' RACE reads were re-called with MiXCR into one record per CDR3 protein. This sample has nearly 900,000 distinct CDR3 sequences, with roughly 12% found just once. The CDR3 consists of 15 residues. CDR1 and CDR2 from the germline V gene are LGHDT and YNNKEL (reference sequence). The V gene lost 2 bases and the J gene lost 0 bases, with 8 bases spanning the gap. A word on this clonotype: Its cognate antigen is unknown.

Findings and limits, study-wide: Reduced insertions were recorded for abundant cord blood beta clonotypes, with no such pattern in memory repertoires.

Healthy Caucasians provided all donations. The same sample was also used in a study of yellow fever vaccine responses in identical twins. That work contributes: Twins reportedly had a vaccine T cell response that seemed partly convergent, partly personalized.

The chain couples TRBV3-1 to TRBJ2-1, with D possibly matching TRBD2 (5 bases). The sample comprised PBMCs. The TCR sequence derives from a young woman in good health. CDR3 amino acids: CASSQMAGSYNEQFF. The CDR3, as DNA: TGTGCCAGCAGCCAAATGGCGGGCTCCTACAATGAGCAGTTCTTC.